The following is a TCR beta chain sequence with its context. Antigen specificity is unknown. The data originate from a study of OX40 agonist ivuxolimab in advanced cancers. Germline V gene sequence: CDR1 SEHNR, CDR2 FQNEAQ (reference sequence). This CDR3 is 15 amino acids long. Trimming cost V 2 bases and J 0 bases; bases outside gene matches: 4. Study conclusions and caveats: Expanded clones belonging to CD8+ T cells outnumbered, on average, those of CD4+.

Profiled with immunoSEQ multiplex PCR; TCRdb holds only in-frame clones, not every one. Of 92,000 or so clones listed, around 90% are singletons. V and J are TRBV7-9 and TRBJ2-7; 7 positions agree with TRBD2. This material consisted of CD4+ or CD8+ T cells sorted from blood, taken in a trial of the OX40 agonist ivuxolimab. The source of this sequence is an adult with an advanced solid tumor such as melanoma, head and neck, liver or kidney cancer. The CDR3 bases are TGTGCCAGCAGCTTATCGGGCGGGAGCTCCTACGAGCAGTACTTC. Translation gives CASSLSGGSSYEQYF.